The 21 T cell receptor beta chains below come from one sample, sequenced in a study of blood T cell repertoires in COVID-19. Profiled with immunoSEQ multiplex PCR; TCRdb holds only in-frame clones, not every one. The repertoire consists of around 270,000 clones, with about 89% occurring once and the leading ten covering over 7.5%. The sample consisted of peripheral blood. The receptors originated from a man aged 40-50 years who had recovered from COVID-19.

This clone has only a few counts. The V gene is TRBV27, the J gene TRBJ1-5, with D hard to call. V gave up 0 bases and J gave up 5 bases, with 11 bases separating them. This CDR3 has 15 residues. Germline values: CDR1 MNHEY, CDR2 SMNVEV (reference sequence). CDR3 residues: CASSLSRGSHQPQHF. The CDR3 DNA reads TGTGCCAGCAGTTTATCGCGAGGGTCCCATCAGCCCCAGCATTTT.

CDR3 protein: CASSATGRRYGYTF. CDR3 DNA: TGTGCCAGCAGCGCGACAGGGAGGAGGTATGGCTACACCTTC. The chain is built from TRBV5-4 and TRBJ1-2; TRBD1 matches 7 bases. The germline V gene encodes CDR1 SGHNT and CDR2 YYREEE (reference sequence). This CDR3 spans 14 amino acids. Trimming took 4 bases from V and 5 from J; bases not matched to a gene: 8.

J is TRBJ2-5 and V is TRBV7-2; 11 nucleotides line up with TRBD2. The CDR3 covers 16 residues. J was trimmed by 1 base and V by 5 bases; bases with no gene match: 6. Germline CDR1 and CDR2: SGHTA and FQGNSA. The CDR3 region is CASSLGLAGLQETQYF. For the CDR3, the DNA is TGTGCCAGCAGCCTCGGACTAGCGGGCCTCCAAGAGACCCAGTACTTC.

This chain links TRBV7-2 with TRBJ2-3, with 7 bases matching TRBD2. CDR1 and CDR2 (germline): SGHTA, FQGNSA. This CDR3 is built from 14 residues. The J segment lost 1 base and the V segment lost 5 bases, leaving 3 bases of the junction unmatched. The CDR3 protein is CASSPGRGTDTQYF. In nucleotides, the CDR3 is TGTGCCAGCAGCCCGGGGAGGGGCACAGATACGCAGTATTTT.

This clone is a singleton in its sample. CDR3: CASSFIPGQGRLEQYF. DNA of the CDR3: TGTGCCAGCAGCTTCATACCGGGACAGGGACGTCTCGAGCAGTACTTC. The V call is TRBV6-2 or TRBV6-3, the J call TRBJ2-7; 9 nucleotides match TRBD1. Germline CDR1 and CDR2: MNHEY and SVGEGT. J gave up 6 bases and V 6 bases, and 15 bases lay outside the gene matches. The CDR3 runs 16 residues.

The chain links TRBV30 to TRBJ2-5, with 16 bases aligning to TRBD2. Germline trimming cut 3 bases from V and 2 bases from J; bases unmatched to any gene: 6. The germline CDR1 and CDR2 sequences are GTSNPN and SVGIG (reference sequence). The CDR3 loop spans 17 amino acids. DNA of the CDR3: TGTGCCTGGAGCGCGGGACTAGCGGGAGGGAGGCAAGAGACCCAGTACTTC. This sequence encodes CAWSAGLAGGRQETQYF.

In its sample, this clone was seen once. Distinct nucleotide sequences in the sample also encode this CDR3. The V gene is TRBV12-3 or TRBV12-4, the J gene TRBJ1-2; D not certain. Trimming cost V 3 bases and J 2 bases, with 7 bases left between them. This CDR3 region has 13 residues. In nucleotides, the CDR3 is TGTGCCAGCAGTTTTCGAGGGAACTATGGCTACACCTTC. Protein: CASSFRGNYGYTF.

The chain carries TRBV21-1 and TRBJ2-7; the table's D call, TRBD2, was not checked against the DNA. TRBV21-1 is classified as a pseudogene. CDR3 length equals 19 residues. CDR3 residues: CASSKPSPGLAPSSYEQYF. The CDR3 coding sequence is TGTGCCAGCAGCAAACCTTCTCCGGGACTAGCGCCGAGCTCCTACGAGCAGTACTTC.

The chain uses TRBV5-1 and TRBJ2-1; 7 bases fit TRBD2. The CDR3 has 14 amino acids. The V and J ends lost 2 bases and 7 bases, in that order; junction bases with no gene match: 6. CDR1 and CDR2 from the germline V gene are SGHRS and YFSETQ. The chain's CDR3 is CASSFDRGVNEQFF. CDR3 coding DNA: TGCGCCAGCAGCTTTGACCGGGGGGTGAATGAGCAGTTCTTC. Variable domain in full (rest from reference TRBV5-1 and TRBJ2-1): KAGVTQTPRYLIKTRGQQVTLSCSPISGHRSVSWYQQTPGQGLQFLFEYFSETQRNKGNFPGRFSGRQFSNSRSEMNVSTLELGDSALYLCASSFDRGVNEQFFGPGTRLTVL.

The chain carries TRBV7-2 and TRBJ1-4; no firm D call. The V gene lost 3 bases and the J gene lost 7 bases, with 9 bases spanning the gap. Germline-derived CDR1 and CDR2 are SGHTA and FQGNSA. The CDR3 has 13 residues. CDR3 nucleotides: TGTGCCAGCAGCTTGGAGTGGAGTGAAAAACTGTTTTTT. Its translation: CASSLEWSEKLFF.

The chain combines TRBV6-1 with TRBJ2-5, with 9 bases matching TRBD2. CDR1 is MNHNS, CDR2 SASEGT, per germline. J gave up 2 bases and V 1 base, and 8 bases lay outside the gene matches. The CDR3 runs to 17 residues. DNA of the CDR3: TGTGCCAGCAGTGAAGTTTTTAGCGGGGGCTTTCAAGAGACCCAGTACTTC. Amino acids: CASSEVFSGGFQETQYF.

V gene TRBV11-3 combines with J gene TRBJ2-2; 7 nucleotides align to TRBD1. Germline-derived CDR1 and CDR2 are SGHNT and YENEEA. The CDR3 length is 14 residues. The V and J ends lost 2 bases and 6 bases, in that order; junction bases with no gene match: 3. The CDR3 loop is CASSLLGGSGELFF. DNA of the CDR3: TGTGCCAGCAGCTTATTAGGGGGCTCCGGGGAGCTGTTTTTT.

V is TRBV11-1 and J is TRBJ1-1; D perhaps matches TRBD1 (6 bases). With 5 bases removed from V and 1 base from J, the gap between germline ends came to 8 bases. The CDR3 extends over 13 amino acids. Germline V lookup: CDR1 SGHAT, CDR2 FQDESV (reference sequence). The chain's CDR3 is CASSVGQNTEAFF. The CDR3 DNA is TGTGCCAGCAGCGTGGGACAGAACACTGAAGCTTTCTTT. The whole variable domain, remainder taken from reference TRBV11-1 and TRBJ1-1, is EAEVAQSPRYKITEKSQAVAFWCDPISGHATLYWYRQILGQGPELLVQFQDESVVDDSQLPKDRFSAERLKGVDSTLKIQPAELGDSAMYLCASSVGQNTEAFFGQGTRLTVV.

The CDR3 coding sequence is TGTGCCAGCAGCCCGGAAGCGCGGGGCTCCTACAATGAGCAGTTCTTC. Protein: CASSPEARGSYNEQFF. The chain links TRBV9 to TRBJ2-1; maybe TRBD2 (6 bases). Trimming stripped 4 bases from V and 0 bases from J, with 14 bases between. The CDR3 loop spans 16 amino acids. Germline CDR1 and CDR2: SGDLS and YYNGEE.

The rearrangement uses TRBV5-4 and TRBJ2-1; D ambiguous. The germline V and J ends were trimmed by 4 bases and 7 bases, with 18 bases remaining between them. The V gene's germline CDR1 is SGHNT and CDR2 YYREEE (reference sequence). The CDR3 covers 15 residues. DNA of the CDR3: TGTGCCAGCAGCCAAACGGCCGCGACTGGGAATGAGCAGTTCTTC. Encoded protein: CASSQTAATGNEQFF.

The V gene is TRBV7-6, the J gene TRBJ2-1; TRBD2 matches 8 bases. The CDR3 is 13 residues long. The V segment lost 10 bases and the J segment 4 bases; nucleotides outside the gene matches: 6. Germline lookup yields CDR1 SGHVS and CDR2 FNYEAQ. The CDR3 loop reads CATTSGGYNEQFF. CDR3 DNA sequence: TGTGCCACAACTAGCGGAGGTTACAATGAGCAGTTCTTC. The variable domain in full, with the rest retrieved from reference TRBV7-6 and TRBJ2-1, is GAGVSQSPRYKVTKRGQDVALRCDPISGHVSLYWYRQALGQGPEFLTYFNYEAQQDKSGLPNDRFSAERPEGSISTLTIQRTEQRDSAMYRCATTSGGYNEQFFGPGTRLTVL.

V and J are TRBV3-1 (or the pseudogene TRBV3-2) and TRBJ1-2; possible D gene TRBD1, 5 bases. V was clipped by 0 bases and J by 0 bases, with 8 bases between them. The CDR3 loop spans 15 amino acids. Germline lookup yields CDR1 LGHDT and CDR2 YNNKEL (reference sequence). The CDR3 coding sequence is TGTGCCAGCAGCCAAGAAGTCAGGGCTAACTATGGCTACACCTTC. Translating gives CASSQEVRANYGYTF.

This CDR3 reads CATSDSRDVEQFF. DNA of the CDR3: TGTGCCACCAGTGATTCCCGGGATGTTGAGCAGTTCTTC. The chain couples TRBV24-1 to TRBJ2-1; a weak D match, TRBD2 (5 bases). The CDR3 has 13 amino acids. Trimming took 2 bases from V and 9 from J, leaving 10 bases between them. The germline V gene has CDR1 KGHDR and CDR2 SFDVKD.

V usage is TRBV5-1 and J usage is TRBJ1-3, with a tentative D call TRBD1 (5 bases). The V gene's germline CDR1 is SGHRS and CDR2 YFSETQ. This CDR3 is 14 amino acids long. V was shortened by 0 bases and J by 3 bases, with 7 bases between the two germline ends. The CDR3 region is CASSLADNGNTIYF. CDR3 bases: TGCGCCAGCAGCTTGGCGGACAATGGAAACACCATATATTTT. Supplemented by reference TRBV5-1 and TRBJ1-3, the full variable domain reads KAGVTQTPRYLIKTRGQQVTLSCSPISGHRSVSWYQQTPGQGLQFLFEYFSETQRNKGNFPGRFSGRQFSNSRSEMNVSTLELGDSALYLCASSLADNGNTIYFGEGSWLTVV.

The chain is built from TRBV12-3 or TRBV12-4 and TRBJ2-5; D may be TRBD1 (5 bases). The CDR3 totals 12 residues. V dropped 6 bases and J dropped 8 bases, with 13 bases sitting between them. In DNA form, the CDR3 reads TGTGCCAGCAGGATGACCACAGGAACCCAGTACTTC. It codes for CASRMTTGTQYF.

This chain uses TRBV19 with TRBJ2-1, with 9 nucleotides matching TRBD2. The CDR3 runs to 15 residues. J was trimmed by 0 bases and V by 4 bases; bases with no gene match: 1. The V gene's germline CDR1 is LNHDA and CDR2 SQIVND (reference sequence). This chain's CDR3 is CASSNSGSSYNEQFF. CDR3 sequence (DNA): TGTGCCAGTAGTAATAGCGGGAGCTCCTACAATGAGCAGTTCTTC.